Each of the 31 T cell receptor beta chains below was sequenced from the same sample in a study of blood T cell repertoires in COVID-19. TCRdb keeps only in-frame clones here, not all; method: immunoSEQ multiplex PCR. The repertoire holds 150,000 to 200,000 clones, with almost 80% as singletons. The sample consisted of PBMCs or T cells enriched from blood (not recorded which). Receptors originate from a woman between 50 and 59 years old who had recovered from COVID-19.

This chain joins TRBV12-5 and TRBJ2-6; D is undetermined. The CDR3 loop spans 13 amino acids. The V end lost 11 bases, the J end lost 0 bases, and 8 bases lay between the germline ends. Germline values: CDR1 LGHNT, CDR2 FRNRAP. The CDR3 DNA reads as TGTGCTTCCTCAGGCTCTGGGGCCAACGTCCTGACTTTC. This gives the protein CASSGSGANVLTF.

In this sample, this clone turned up a few times. The chain joins TRBV5-6 to TRBJ1-1; D ambiguous. V was shortened by 1 base and J by 6 bases, with 13 bases between the two germline ends. The V gene's germline CDR1 is SGHDT and CDR2 YYEEEE. CDR3 size: 14 residues. CDR3: CASSLSSGVSEAFF. In DNA, the CDR3 is TGTGCCAGCAGCTTGTCATCCGGAGTTTCTGAAGCTTTCTTT.

The chain has TRBV2 and TRBJ1-1; maybe TRBD1 (5 bases). V was clipped by 4 bases and J by 5 bases, with 11 bases between them. Germline lookup yields CDR1 SNHLY and CDR2 FYNNEI. This CDR3 spans 13 amino acids. For the CDR3, the DNA is TGTGCCAGCAGTGCCCAGGGAAGGACTGAAGCTTTCTTT. It encodes CASSAQGRTEAFF.

V is TRBV2 and J is TRBJ1-4; 8 nucleotides match TRBD1. The CDR3 totals 15 residues. Germline CDR1 SNHLY, CDR2 FYNNEI. V gave up 8 bases and J gave up 5 bases; unmatched junction bases: 10. CDR3 in amino acids: CASGQGQGKNEKLFF. CDR3 coding DNA: TGTGCCAGCGGCCAAGGACAGGGAAAAAATGAAAAACTGTTTTTT.

V gene TRBV27 combines with J gene TRBJ2-1, with 10 bases lining up with TRBD1. V lost 4 bases to trimming and J lost 12 bases; unmatched junction nucleotides: 12. Germline-derived CDR1 and CDR2 are MNHEY and SMNVEV (reference sequence). The CDR3 is 15 residues long. Here the CDR3 DNA reads TGTGCCAGCAGTTCAGCCGGGACAGGGGTTTTTAGGCAGTTCTTC. The encoded protein is CASSSAGTGVFRQFF.

The rearrangement links TRBV3-1 (or the pseudogene TRBV3-2) to TRBJ2-5; D is ambiguous. V dropped 6 bases and J dropped 2 bases, with 4 bases sitting between them. Germline V gene lookup returns CDR1 LGHDT and CDR2 YNNKEL (reference sequence). The CDR3 runs to 11 residues. Here the CDR3 reads CASRTQETQYF. The CDR3 DNA reads TGTGCCAGCAGGACACAAGAGACCCAGTACTTC.

Written as DNA, the CDR3 is TGTGCTAGTGCCCCGGCAGGTTACCCGTACAATGAGCAGTTCTTC. It codes for CASAPAGYPYNEQFF. V usage is TRBV12-5 and J usage is TRBJ2-1; D gene ambiguous. Trimming left V 7 bases short and J 4 bases short, with 17 bases between. CDR3 length: 15 residues. CDR1 and CDR2 from the germline V gene are LGHNT and FRNRAP.

CDR3 protein: CASSYSPLGQGARYTF. CDR3 sequence (DNA): TGTGCCAGCAGTTACTCTCCCTTGGGACAGGGTGCTCGCTACACCTTC. The V gene is TRBV6-5, the J gene TRBJ1-2, with 9 bases aligning to TRBD1. CDR1 and CDR2 (germline): MNHEY, SVGAGI. This CDR3 is 16 amino acids long. V shed 0 bases, J shed 9 bases, and the junction held 11 bases outside the gene matches.

The chain has TRBV28 and TRBJ2-7; 10 bases fit TRBD2. Trimming at V came to 6 bases and at J to 3 bases, leaving 8 bases not matched to a gene. The CDR3 sequence is 15 residues long. Germline assignment: CDR1 MDHEN and CDR2 SYDVKM. The CDR3 loop reads CASSKLAGIDYEQYF. CDR3 DNA sequence: TGTGCCAGCAGCAAACTAGCGGGGATAGACTACGAGCAGTACTTC.

The CDR3 nucleotides are TGCAGCGTTCAAGGGGGGGGACAAGAGACCCAGTACTTC. Its protein product is CSVQGGGQETQYF. The chain recombines TRBV29-1 with TRBJ2-5; D might be TRBD2 (7 bases). The CDR3 contains 13 residues. The V end lost 5 bases, the J end lost 2 bases, and 12 bases lay between the germline ends. The germline V gene has CDR1 SQVTM and CDR2 ANQGSEA.

The chain is built from TRBV5-1 and TRBJ1-1; 8 nucleotides match TRBD1. The junction had 10 bases not matched to a gene; V was cut back by 3 bases and J by 6 bases. The CDR3 is 15 residues long. In germline, CDR1 is SGHRS, CDR2 YFSETQ. CDR3 region: CASSSRTGKVAEAFF. The CDR3 DNA follows: TGCGCCAGCAGCTCCCGGACAGGGAAGGTCGCTGAAGCTTTCTTT.

A single count supports this clone. The chain carries TRBV6-5 and TRBJ2-7; D is uncertain. The germline gives CDR1 MNHEY, CDR2 SVGAGI. CDR3 length: 16 amino acids. Deletions cut 0 bases from V and 1 base from J, with 13 bases between. In DNA form, the CDR3 reads TGTGCCAGCAGTTACTCTGTGGCGGCGAGTTCCTACGAGCAGTACTTC. It encodes CASSYSVAASSYEQYF.

The V call is TRBV18, the J call TRBJ2-1, with D perhaps TRBD2 (6 bases). The CDR3 runs 13 residues. V lost 2 bases, J lost 5 bases, and 7 bases lay in between. The germline gives CDR1 KGHSH, CDR2 LQKENI. The CDR3 protein is CASSPTGDNEQFF. CDR3 DNA sequence: TGTGCCAGCTCACCAACGGGGGACAATGAGCAGTTCTTC.

The J gene is TRBJ1-5, the V gene TRBV27; 8 nucleotides align to TRBD1. The CDR3 consists of 16 residues. Per germline, CDR1 MNHEY and CDR2 SMNVEV (reference sequence). The junction had 17 bases not matched to a gene; V was cut back by 5 bases and J by 11 bases. The CDR3 coding sequence is TGTGCCAGCAGTCCAATGGACAGGGCGGGCCCATCGGCCCAGCATTTT. Its protein is CASSPMDRAGPSAQHF.

This chain links TRBV5-1 with TRBJ2-3; 9 nucleotides align to TRBD2. The CDR3 loop spans 17 amino acids. Trimming removed 3 bases from V and 2 bases from J; junction bases left unmatched: 10. In germline, CDR1 is SGHRS, CDR2 YFSETQ. The CDR3 spells CASSWGSRLAATDTQYF. The CDR3 DNA reads as TGCGCCAGCAGCTGGGGTTCGAGACTAGCGGCCACAGATACGCAGTATTTT.

CDR3 DNA sequence: TGTGCCAGCAGCAAAGTCGTCCCAGGTTCCGATACGCAGTATTTT. Protein sequence: CASSKVVPGSDTQYF. The chain combines TRBV21-1 with TRBJ2-3; TRBD1 is the table's D call, not checked against the DNA. TRBV21-1 is a recognized pseudogene. The CDR3 spans 15 residues.

This chain joins TRBV27 and TRBJ1-2; D not resolved. The CDR3 has 12 amino acids. Trimming took off 6 bases at V and 8 bases at J, with 13 bases between the two ends. Germline V gene sequence: CDR1 MNHEY, CDR2 SMNVEV (reference sequence). CDR3 residues: CASREATRGYTF. CDR3 bases: TGTGCCAGCAGGGAGGCTACAAGAGGCTACACCTTC.

The chain is built from TRBV3-1 (or the pseudogene TRBV3-2) and TRBJ2-1; a weak D match, TRBD2 (6 bases). There are 16 residues in the CDR3. Germline V gives CDR1 LGHDT, CDR2 YNNKEL (reference sequence). With 1 base removed from V and 5 bases from J, the gap between germline ends came to 15 bases. The CDR3 loop reads CASSQGGGITNNEQFF. The CDR3 DNA reads as TGTGCCAGCAGCCAAGGGGGCGGGATTACAAACAATGAGCAGTTCTTC.

A remark on this clone: This sample includes further DNA sequences coding for the same CDR3. The chain links TRBV19 to TRBJ1-3; D is possibly TRBD1 (6 bases). This CDR3 contains 14 residues. Looked up from germline, CDR1 is LNHDA and CDR2 is SQIVND (reference sequence). V lost 6 bases and J lost 0, with 9 bases in between. The CDR3 loop reads CASRTGTSGNTIYF. CDR3 sequence (DNA): TGTGCCAGTAGGACAGGTACCTCTGGAAACACCATATATTTT.

In regard to this clone: The sample has other DNA sequences that encode this CDR3 too. The genes are TRBV28 and TRBJ1-2; TRBD1 matches 7 bases. This CDR3 region has 15 residues. V dropped 6 bases and J dropped 0; count of bases not matched to a gene: 7. Per germline, CDR1 MDHEN and CDR2 SYDVKM. CDR3 in amino acids: CASSSYRGANYGYTF. In DNA, the CDR3 is TGTGCCAGCAGCAGTTACAGGGGAGCTAACTATGGCTACACCTTC.

The chain has TRBV30 and TRBJ1-2; TRBD1 matches 7 bases. Looked up from germline, CDR1 is GTSNPN and CDR2 is SVGIG (reference sequence). V shed 3 bases, J shed 8 bases, and the junction held 9 bases outside the gene matches. There are 13 residues in the CDR3. Here the CDR3 DNA reads TGTGCCTGGAGGGGTACAGGGGCAAGGGGCTACACCTTC. This translates into CAWRGTGARGYTF.

The V and J genes are TRBV11-3 and TRBJ2-1; perhaps TRBD1 as D (6 bases). The V and J ends lost 4 bases and 3 bases respectively, with 13 bases between them. This CDR3 contains 15 residues. The germline V gene has CDR1 SGHNT and CDR2 YENEEA. As DNA, the CDR3 is TGTGCCAGCAGCTGGGACAATGGTGGCTACAATGAGCAGTTCTTC. Translating gives CASSWDNGGYNEQFF.

The genes are TRBV9 and TRBJ2-2; D might be TRBD2 (6 bases). The germline CDR1 and CDR2 sequences are SGDLS and YYNGEE. The V end was cut by 3 bases, the J end by 4 bases, with 13 bases between. CDR3 length: 15 residues. The DNA for the CDR3 is TGTGCCAGCAGCGAGGGTAGCGGTGTCACCGGGGAGCTGTTTTTT. It yields the protein CASSEGSGVTGELFF.

V is TRBV5-1 and J is TRBJ2-5; 12 nucleotides align to TRBD2. CDR1 and CDR2 from the germline V gene are SGHRS and YFSETQ. Trimming took 4 bases from V and 4 from J; bases not matched to a gene: 14. This CDR3 contains 18 residues. CDR3 in amino acids: CASSVRTSGKNLRETQYF. In DNA form, the CDR3 reads TGCGCCAGCAGCGTACGGACTAGCGGGAAGAACCTCCGAGAGACCCAGTACTTC.

V gene TRBV7-8 combines with J gene TRBJ1-6; 7 bases match TRBD1. This CDR3 is 14 amino acids long. J was trimmed by 5 bases and V by 6 bases; bases with no gene match: 4. CDR1 and CDR2 from the germline V gene are SGHVS and FQNEAQ. The CDR3 protein is CASRIGTDNSPLHF. The CDR3 nucleotides are TGTGCCAGCAGAATCGGGACAGATAATTCACCCCTCCACTTT. The variable domain in full, completed from reference TRBV7-8 and TRBJ1-6, reads GAGVSQSPRYKVAKRGQDVALRCDPISGHVSLFWYQQALGQGPEFLTYFQNEAQLDKSGLPSDRFFAERPEGSVSTLKIQRTQQEDSAVYLCASRIGTDNSPLHFGNGTRLTVT.

This CDR3 reads CASSGSPGAEAFF. CDR3 DNA: TGCGCCAGCAGTGGATCTCCGGGGGCTGAAGCTTTCTTT. The V gene is TRBV10-2, the J gene TRBJ1-1; D might be TRBD1 (5 bases). The CDR3 contains 13 residues. Trimming shortened V by 4 bases and J by 6 bases, and 12 bases separated the two germline ends. Germline loops: CDR1 WSHSY, CDR2 SAAADI.

V and J are TRBV6-2 or TRBV6-3 and TRBJ1-5, with a possible D match to TRBD1 (5 bases). Per the germline V gene, CDR1 is MNHEY and CDR2 is SVGEGT. Trimming pared 0 bases from V and 5 bases from J, leaving 17 bases between. The CDR3 covers 17 residues. CDR3 in amino acids: CASSYSKWRGVYQPQHF. The CDR3 DNA follows: TGTGCCAGCAGTTACTCGAAATGGAGGGGAGTTTATCAGCCCCAGCATTTT.

The chain links TRBV7-6 to TRBJ2-7; maybe TRBD1 (6 bases). Germline lookup yields CDR1 SGHVS and CDR2 FNYEAQ. Between the trimmed V and J ends, which lost 1 base and 0 bases, there was a span of 10 bases. The CDR3 has 15 residues. The CDR3, as DNA: TGTGCCAGCAGCTTAGTGGACAGTGCCTCCTACGAGCAGTACTTC. It translates to CASSLVDSASYEQYF.

The chain is built from TRBV19 and TRBJ2-7, with TRBD2 identical over 12 bases. This CDR3 has 15 residues. The ends lost 9 bases at V and 4 bases at J; junction bases unmatched: 10. Per germline, CDR1 LNHDA and CDR2 SQIVND (reference sequence). The CDR3 is CASKHRTSGIYEQYF. Here the CDR3 DNA reads TGTGCCAGCAAACATAGGACTAGCGGGATTTACGAGCAGTACTTC.

The table lists this clone with a few counts. The CDR3 loop reads CASRRSPNTGELFF. The CDR3 DNA sequence: TGTGCCAGCCGAAGGAGCCCGAACACCGGGGAGCTGTTTTTT. V gene TRBV7-9 combines with J gene TRBJ2-2; no clear D gene. Germline assignment: CDR1 SEHNR and CDR2 FQNEAQ (reference sequence). The CDR3 covers 14 residues. The germline V and J ends were trimmed by 8 bases and 0 bases, with 10 bases remaining between them.

The V and J genes are TRBV6-2 or TRBV6-3 and TRBJ2-5, with 7 positions matching TRBD2. Germline CDR1 is MNHEY and CDR2 is SVGEGT. This CDR3 comprises 15 residues. Germline trimming cut 6 bases from V and 5 bases from J; bases unmatched to any gene: 12. The CDR3: CASSSPAAGEETQYF. CDR3 nucleotides: TGTGCCAGCAGCTCACCGGCCGCGGGAGAGGAGACCCAGTACTTC.